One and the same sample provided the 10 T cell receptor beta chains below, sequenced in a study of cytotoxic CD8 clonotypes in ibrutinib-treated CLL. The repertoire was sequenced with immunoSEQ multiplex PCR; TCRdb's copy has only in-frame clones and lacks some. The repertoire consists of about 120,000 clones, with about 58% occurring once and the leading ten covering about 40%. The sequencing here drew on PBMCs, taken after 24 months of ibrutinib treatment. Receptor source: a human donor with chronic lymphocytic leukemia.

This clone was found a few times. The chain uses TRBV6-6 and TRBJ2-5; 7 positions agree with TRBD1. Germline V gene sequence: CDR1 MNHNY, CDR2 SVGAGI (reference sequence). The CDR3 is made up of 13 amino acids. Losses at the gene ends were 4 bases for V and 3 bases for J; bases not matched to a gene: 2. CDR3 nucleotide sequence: TGTGCCAGCAGTTTGACAGGGAAAGAGACCCAGTACTTC. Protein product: CASSLTGKETQYF.

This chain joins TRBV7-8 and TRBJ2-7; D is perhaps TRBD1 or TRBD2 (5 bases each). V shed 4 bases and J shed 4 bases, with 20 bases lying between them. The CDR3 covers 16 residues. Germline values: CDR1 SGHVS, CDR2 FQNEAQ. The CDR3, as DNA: TGTGCCAGCAGCTCCTATTCCGGGACGGGTAGTTACGAGCAGTACTTC. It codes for CASSSYSGTGSYEQYF.

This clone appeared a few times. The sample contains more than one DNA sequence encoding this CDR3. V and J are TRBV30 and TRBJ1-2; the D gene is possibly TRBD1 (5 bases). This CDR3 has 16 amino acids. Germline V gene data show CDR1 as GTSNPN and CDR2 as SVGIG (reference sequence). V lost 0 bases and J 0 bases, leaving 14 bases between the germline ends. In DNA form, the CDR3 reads TGTGCCTGGAGTGTACTCGGGAAGGGACCTAACTATGGCTACACCTTC. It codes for CAWSVLGKGPNYGYTF.

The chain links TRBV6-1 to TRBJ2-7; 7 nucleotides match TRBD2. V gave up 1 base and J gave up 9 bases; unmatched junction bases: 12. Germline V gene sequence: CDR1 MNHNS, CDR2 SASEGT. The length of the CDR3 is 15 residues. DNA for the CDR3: TGTGCCAGCAGTGAAGTCTTGGCAGGACTAGTTTGGCAGTACTTC. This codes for CASSEVLAGLVWQYF.

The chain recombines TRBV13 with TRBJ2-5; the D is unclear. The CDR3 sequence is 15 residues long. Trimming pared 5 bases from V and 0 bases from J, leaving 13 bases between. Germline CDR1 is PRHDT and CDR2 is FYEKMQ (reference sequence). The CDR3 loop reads CASSQRRWNQETQYF. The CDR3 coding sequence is TGTGCCAGCAGCCAACGCCGATGGAACCAAGAGACCCAGTACTTC.

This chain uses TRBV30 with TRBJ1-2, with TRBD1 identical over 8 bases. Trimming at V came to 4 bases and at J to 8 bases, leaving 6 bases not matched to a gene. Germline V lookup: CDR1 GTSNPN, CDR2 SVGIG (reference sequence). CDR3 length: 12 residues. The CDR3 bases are TGTGCCTGGACCAGGGGGCGTAACGGCTACACCTTC. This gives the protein CAWTRGRNGYTF.

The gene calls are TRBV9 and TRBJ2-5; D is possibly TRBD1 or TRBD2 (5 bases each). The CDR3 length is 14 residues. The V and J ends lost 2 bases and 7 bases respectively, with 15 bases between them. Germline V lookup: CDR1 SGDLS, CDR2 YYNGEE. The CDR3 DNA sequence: TGTGCCAGCAGCGTTGACCGACCTGGGGGGACCCAGTACTTC. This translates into CASSVDRPGGTQYF.

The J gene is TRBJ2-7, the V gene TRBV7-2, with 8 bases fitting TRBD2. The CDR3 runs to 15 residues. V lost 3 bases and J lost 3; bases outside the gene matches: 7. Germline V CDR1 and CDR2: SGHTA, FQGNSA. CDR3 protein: CASSFGGEFRYEQYF. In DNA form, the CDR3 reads TGTGCCAGCAGCTTCGGGGGGGAGTTCCGCTACGAGCAGTACTTC. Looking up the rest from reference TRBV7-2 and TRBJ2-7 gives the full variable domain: GAGVSQSPSNKVTEKGKDVELRCDPISGHTALYWYRQSLGQGLEFLIYFQGNSAPDKSGLPSDRFSAERTGGSVSTLTIQRTQQEDSAVYLCASSFGGEFRYEQYFGPGTRLTVT.

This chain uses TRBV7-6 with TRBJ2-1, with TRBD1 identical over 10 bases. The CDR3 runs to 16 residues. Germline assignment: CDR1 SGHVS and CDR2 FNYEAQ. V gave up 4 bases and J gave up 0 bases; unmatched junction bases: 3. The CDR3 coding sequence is TGTGCCAGCAGCTCGGACAGGGGGAGCTCCTACAATGAGCAGTTCTTC. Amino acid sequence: CASSSDRGSSYNEQFF.

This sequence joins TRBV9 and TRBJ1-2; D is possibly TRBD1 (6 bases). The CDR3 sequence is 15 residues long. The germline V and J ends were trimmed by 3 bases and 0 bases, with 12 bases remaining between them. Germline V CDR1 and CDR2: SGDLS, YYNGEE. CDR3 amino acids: CASSAYGTPNYGYTF. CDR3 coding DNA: TGTGCCAGCAGCGCCTACGGGACACCTAACTATGGCTACACCTTC.